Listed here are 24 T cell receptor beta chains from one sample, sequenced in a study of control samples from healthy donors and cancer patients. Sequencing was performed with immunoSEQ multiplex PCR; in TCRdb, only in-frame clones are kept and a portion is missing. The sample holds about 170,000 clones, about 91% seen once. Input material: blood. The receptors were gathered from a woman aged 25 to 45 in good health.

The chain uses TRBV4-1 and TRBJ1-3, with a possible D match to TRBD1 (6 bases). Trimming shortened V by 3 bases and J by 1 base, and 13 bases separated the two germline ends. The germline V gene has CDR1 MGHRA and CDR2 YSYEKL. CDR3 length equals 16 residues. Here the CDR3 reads CASSQGGRGSGNTIYF. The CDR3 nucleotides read TGCGCCAGCAGCCAGGGGGGGAGGGGGTCTGGAAACACCATATATTTT.

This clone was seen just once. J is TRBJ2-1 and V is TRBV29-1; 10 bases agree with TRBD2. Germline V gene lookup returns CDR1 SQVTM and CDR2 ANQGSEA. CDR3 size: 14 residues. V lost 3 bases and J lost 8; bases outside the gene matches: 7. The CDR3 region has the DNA TGCAGCGTTGATTCTAGCGGGAGCGGTTATGAGCAGTTCTTC. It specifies CSVDSSGSGYEQFF.

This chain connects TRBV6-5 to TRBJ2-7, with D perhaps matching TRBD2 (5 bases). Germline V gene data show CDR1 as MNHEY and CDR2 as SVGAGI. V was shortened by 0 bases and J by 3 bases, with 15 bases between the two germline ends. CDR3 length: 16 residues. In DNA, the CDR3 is TGTGCCAGCAGTTACTCGGTGTCAGGAGAGGGCTACGAGCAGTACTTC. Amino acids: CASSYSVSGEGYEQYF.

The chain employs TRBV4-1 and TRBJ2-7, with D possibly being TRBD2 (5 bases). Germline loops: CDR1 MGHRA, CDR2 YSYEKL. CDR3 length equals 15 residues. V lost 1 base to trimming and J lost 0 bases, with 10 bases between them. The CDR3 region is CASSQGTRNSYEQYF. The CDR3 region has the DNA TGCGCCAGCAGCCAAGGTACTAGAAACTCCTACGAGCAGTACTTC.

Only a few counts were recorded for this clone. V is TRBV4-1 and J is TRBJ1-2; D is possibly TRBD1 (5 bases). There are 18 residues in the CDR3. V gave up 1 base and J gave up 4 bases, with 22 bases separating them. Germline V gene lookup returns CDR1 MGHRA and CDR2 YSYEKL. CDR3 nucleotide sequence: TGCGCCAGCAGCCAAGGATTCGGGGACTCGCGAGCAGTCTATGGCTACACCTTC. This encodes CASSQGFGDSRAVYGYTF.

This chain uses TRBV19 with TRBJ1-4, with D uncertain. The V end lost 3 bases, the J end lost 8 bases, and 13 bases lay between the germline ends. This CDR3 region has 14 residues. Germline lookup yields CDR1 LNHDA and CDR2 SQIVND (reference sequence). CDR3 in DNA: TGTGCCAGTAGTATGTCGCCGGGTTCGGAAAAACTGTTTTTT. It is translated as CASSMSPGSEKLFF.

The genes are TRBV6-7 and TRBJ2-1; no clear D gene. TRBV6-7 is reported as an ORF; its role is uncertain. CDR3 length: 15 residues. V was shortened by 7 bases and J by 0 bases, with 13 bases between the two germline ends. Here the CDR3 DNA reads TGTGCCAGCACCCCCCTTCCGAGCTCCTACAATGAGCAGTTCTTC. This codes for CASTPLPSSYNEQFF.

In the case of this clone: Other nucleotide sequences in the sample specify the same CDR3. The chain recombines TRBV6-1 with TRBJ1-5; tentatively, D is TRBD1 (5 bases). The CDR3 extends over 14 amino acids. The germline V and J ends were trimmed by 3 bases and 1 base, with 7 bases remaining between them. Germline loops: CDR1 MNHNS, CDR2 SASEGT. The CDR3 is CASSDGGSNQPQHF. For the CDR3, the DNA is TGTGCCAGCAGTGATGGGGGAAGCAATCAGCCCCAGCATTTT.

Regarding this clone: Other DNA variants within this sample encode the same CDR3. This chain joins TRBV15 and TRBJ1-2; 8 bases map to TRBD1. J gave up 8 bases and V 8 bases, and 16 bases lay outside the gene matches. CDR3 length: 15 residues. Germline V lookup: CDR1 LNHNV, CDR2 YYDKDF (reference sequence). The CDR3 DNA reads TGTGCCACCCGGCCCGGGACAGGATTCGTGTACGGCTACACCTTC. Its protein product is CATRPGTGFVYGYTF.

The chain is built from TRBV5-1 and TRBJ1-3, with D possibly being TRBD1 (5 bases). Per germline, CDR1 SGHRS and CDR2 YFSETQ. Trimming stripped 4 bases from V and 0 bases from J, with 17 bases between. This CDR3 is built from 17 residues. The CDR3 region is CASSGGTRGDSGNTIYF. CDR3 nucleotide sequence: TGCGCCAGCAGCGGAGGTACGCGAGGGGACTCTGGAAACACCATATATTTT.

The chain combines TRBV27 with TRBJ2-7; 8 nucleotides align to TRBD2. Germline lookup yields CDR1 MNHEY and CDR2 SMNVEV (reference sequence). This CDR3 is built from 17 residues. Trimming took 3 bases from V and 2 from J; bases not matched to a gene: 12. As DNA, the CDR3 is TGTGCCAGCAGTTTCGTCCAGGTAGCGGGATCGGCCTACGAGCAGTACTTC. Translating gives CASSFVQVAGSAYEQYF.

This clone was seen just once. CDR3 bases: TGTGCCTGGAAGTCCCAGGGGTACGAAAAACTGTTTTTT. Amino acids: CAWKSQGYEKLFF. The V and J genes are TRBV30 and TRBJ1-4; perhaps TRBD1 as D (6 bases). The CDR3 length is 13 residues. CDR1 is GTSNPN and CDR2 is SVGIG in the germline V gene (reference sequence). V dropped 4 bases and J dropped 8 bases, with 14 bases sitting between them.

CDR3 nucleotide sequence: TGTGCCAGCAACTTACAGGGAAAGGGCTACGAGCAGTACGTC. It is translated as CASNLQGKGYEQYV. The chain couples TRBV2 to TRBJ2-7; possibly TRBD1 for D (6 bases). This CDR3 has 14 amino acids. The V gene's germline CDR1 is SNHLY and CDR2 FYNNEI. V lost 7 bases, J lost 3 bases, and 16 bases lay in between.

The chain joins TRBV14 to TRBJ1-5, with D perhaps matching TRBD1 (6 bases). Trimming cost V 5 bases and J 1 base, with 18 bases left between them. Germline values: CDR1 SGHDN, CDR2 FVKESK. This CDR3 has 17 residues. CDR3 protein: CASSERAGARSNQPQHF. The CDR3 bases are TGTGCCAGCAGCGAACGGGCGGGGGCGAGAAGCAATCAGCCCCAGCATTTT.

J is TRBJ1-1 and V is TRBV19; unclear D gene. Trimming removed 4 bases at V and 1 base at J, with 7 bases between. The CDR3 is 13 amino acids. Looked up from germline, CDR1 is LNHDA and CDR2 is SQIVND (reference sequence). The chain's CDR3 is CASSTAPNTEAFF. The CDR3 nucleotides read TGTGCCAGTAGTACCGCACCGAACACTGAAGCTTTCTTT.

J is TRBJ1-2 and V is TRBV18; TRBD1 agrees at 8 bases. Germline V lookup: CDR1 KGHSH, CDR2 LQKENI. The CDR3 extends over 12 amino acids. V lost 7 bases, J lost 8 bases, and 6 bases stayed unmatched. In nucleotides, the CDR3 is TGTGCCAGCTTCCAGGGGGCGCAGGGCTACACCTTC. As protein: CASFQGAQGYTF.

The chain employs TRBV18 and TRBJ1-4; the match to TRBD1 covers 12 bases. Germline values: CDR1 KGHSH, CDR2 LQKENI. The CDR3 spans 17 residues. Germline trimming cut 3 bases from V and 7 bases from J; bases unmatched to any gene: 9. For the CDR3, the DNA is TGTGCCAGCTCACCGTATGGGACAGGGGGCGACACTGAAAAACTGTTTTTT. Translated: CASSPYGTGGDTEKLFF.

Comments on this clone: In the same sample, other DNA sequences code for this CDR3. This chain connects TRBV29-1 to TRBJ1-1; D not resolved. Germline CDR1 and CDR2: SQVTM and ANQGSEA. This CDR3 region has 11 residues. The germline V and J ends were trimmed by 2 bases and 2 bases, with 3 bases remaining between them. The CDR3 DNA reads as TGCAGCGTTGAACTAAACACTGAAGCTTTCTTT. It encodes CSVELNTEAFF.

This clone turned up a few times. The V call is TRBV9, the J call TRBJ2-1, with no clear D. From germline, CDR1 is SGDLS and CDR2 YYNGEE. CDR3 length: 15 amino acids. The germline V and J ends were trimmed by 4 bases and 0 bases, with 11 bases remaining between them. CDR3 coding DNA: TGTGCCAGCAGCATCCGACCGGTCTCCTACAATGAGCAGTTCTTC. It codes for CASSIRPVSYNEQFF.

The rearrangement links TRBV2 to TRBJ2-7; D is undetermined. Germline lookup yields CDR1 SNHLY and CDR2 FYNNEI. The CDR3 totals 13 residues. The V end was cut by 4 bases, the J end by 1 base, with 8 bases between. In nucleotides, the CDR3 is TGTGCCAGCAGTGTTTCCAGGTCCTACGAGCAGTACTTC. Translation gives CASSVSRSYEQYF.

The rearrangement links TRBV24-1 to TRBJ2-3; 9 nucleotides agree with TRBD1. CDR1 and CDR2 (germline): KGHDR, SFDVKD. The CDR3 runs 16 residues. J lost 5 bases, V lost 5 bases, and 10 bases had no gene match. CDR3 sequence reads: CATSGLKTGGKDTQYF. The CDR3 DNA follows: TGTGCCACCAGTGGCTTAAAGACAGGGGGAAAAGATACGCAGTATTTT.

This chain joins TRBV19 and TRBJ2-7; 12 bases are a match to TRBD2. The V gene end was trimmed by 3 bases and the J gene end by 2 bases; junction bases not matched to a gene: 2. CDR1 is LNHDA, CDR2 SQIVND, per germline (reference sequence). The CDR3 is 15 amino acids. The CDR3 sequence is CASSMWTSGTYEQYF. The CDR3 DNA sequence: TGTGCCAGTAGTATGTGGACTAGCGGGACCTACGAGCAGTACTTC.

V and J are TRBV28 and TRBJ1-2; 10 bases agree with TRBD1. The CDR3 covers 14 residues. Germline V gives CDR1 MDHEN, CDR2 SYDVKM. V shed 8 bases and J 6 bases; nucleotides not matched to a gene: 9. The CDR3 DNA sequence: TGTGCCAGCGCCAAATCCGGGACAGGGGATGGCTACACCTTC. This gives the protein CASAKSGTGDGYTF.

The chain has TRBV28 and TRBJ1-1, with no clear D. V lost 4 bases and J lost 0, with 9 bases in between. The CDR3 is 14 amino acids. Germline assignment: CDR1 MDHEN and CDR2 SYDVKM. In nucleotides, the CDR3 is TGTGCCAGCAGTTCCGTTCCCGTGAACACTGAAGCTTTCTTT. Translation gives CASSSVPVNTEAFF.